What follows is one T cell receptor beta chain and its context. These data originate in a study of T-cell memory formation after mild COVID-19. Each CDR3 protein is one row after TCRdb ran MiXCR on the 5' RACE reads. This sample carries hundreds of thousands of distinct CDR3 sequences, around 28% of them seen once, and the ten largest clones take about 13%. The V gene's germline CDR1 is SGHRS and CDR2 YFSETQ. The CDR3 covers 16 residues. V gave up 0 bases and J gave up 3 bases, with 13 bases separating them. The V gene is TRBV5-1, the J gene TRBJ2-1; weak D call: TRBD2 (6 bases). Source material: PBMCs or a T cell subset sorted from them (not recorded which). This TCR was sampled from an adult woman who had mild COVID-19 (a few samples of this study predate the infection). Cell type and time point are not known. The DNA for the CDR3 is TGCGCCAGCAGCTTGGTCGGGAGTAAGGGCTACAATGAGCAGTTCTTC. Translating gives CASSLVGSKGYNEQFF.